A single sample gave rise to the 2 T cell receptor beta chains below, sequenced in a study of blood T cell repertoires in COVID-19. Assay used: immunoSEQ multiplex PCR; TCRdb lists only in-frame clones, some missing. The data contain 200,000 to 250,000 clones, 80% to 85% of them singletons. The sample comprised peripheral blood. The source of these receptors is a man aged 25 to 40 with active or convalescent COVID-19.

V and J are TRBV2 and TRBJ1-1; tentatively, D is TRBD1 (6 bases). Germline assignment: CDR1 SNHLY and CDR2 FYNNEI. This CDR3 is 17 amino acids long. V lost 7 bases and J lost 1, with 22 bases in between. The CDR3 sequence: CASTRQANAGTNTEAFF. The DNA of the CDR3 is TGTGCCAGCACCAGACAGGCTAACGCCGGAACGAACACTGAAGCTTTCTTT. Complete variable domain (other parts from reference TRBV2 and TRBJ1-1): EPEVTQTPSHQVTQMGQEVILRCVPISNHLYFYWYRQILGQKVEFLVSFYNNEISEKSEIFDDQFSVERPDGSNFTLKIRSTKLEDSAMYFCASTRQANAGTNTEAFFGQGTRLTVV.

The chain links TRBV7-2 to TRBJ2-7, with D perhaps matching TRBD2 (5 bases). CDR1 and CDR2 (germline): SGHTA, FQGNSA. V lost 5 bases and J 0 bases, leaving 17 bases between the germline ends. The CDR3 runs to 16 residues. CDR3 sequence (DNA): TGTGCCAGCAGCGCTACCCTAGGACTTAGCTCCTACGAGCAGTACTTC. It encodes CASSATLGLSSYEQYF. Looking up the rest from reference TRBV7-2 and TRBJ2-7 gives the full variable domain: GAGVSQSPSNKVTEKGKDVELRCDPISGHTALYWYRQSLGQGLEFLIYFQGNSAPDKSGLPSDRFSAERTGGSVSTLTIQRTQQEDSAVYLCASSATLGLSSYEQYFGPGTRLTVT.